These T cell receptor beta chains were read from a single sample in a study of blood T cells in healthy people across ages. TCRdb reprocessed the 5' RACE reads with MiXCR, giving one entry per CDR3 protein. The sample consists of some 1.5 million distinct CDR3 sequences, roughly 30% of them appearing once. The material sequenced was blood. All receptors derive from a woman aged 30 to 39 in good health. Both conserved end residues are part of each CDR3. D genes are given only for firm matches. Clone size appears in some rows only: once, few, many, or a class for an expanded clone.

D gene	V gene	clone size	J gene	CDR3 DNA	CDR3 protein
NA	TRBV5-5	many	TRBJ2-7	TGTGCCAGCAGCTTATTCCAAATTCGCTCCTACGAGCAGTACTTC	CASSLFQIRSYEQYF
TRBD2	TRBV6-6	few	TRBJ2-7	TGTGCCAGCAGTTACTTCCGGGACTACTATTCCTACGAGCAGTACTTC	CASSYFRDYYSYEQYF
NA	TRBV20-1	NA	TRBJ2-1	TGCAGTGCTGGGCCCCCGGGAGTCCTCTCATCTGACAATGAGCAGTTCTTC	CSAGPPGVLSSDNEQFF
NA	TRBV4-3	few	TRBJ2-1	TGCGCCAGCAGCCAAGATGTCCTAGCAGGGCGGCAGTTCTTC	CASSQDVLAGRQFF
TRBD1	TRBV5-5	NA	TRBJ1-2	TGTGCCAGCAGCTCAGGGACAGGGTACTATGGCTACACCTTC	CASSSGTGYYGYTF
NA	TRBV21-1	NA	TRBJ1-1	TGTGCCAGCAGCAGGGGGGGGGAAACCGGACAAAACACTGAAGCTTTCTTT	CASSRGGETGQNTEAFF
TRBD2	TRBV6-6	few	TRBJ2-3	TGTGCCAGCAGTTTCGGACTAGCGGGGTCCCTAATTAGCACAGATACGCAGTATTTT	CASSFGLAGSLISTDTQYF
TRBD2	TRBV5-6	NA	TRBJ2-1	TGTGCCAGCAGCGCGGGACTAGCGGGAGGTGAGCAGTTCTTC	CASSAGLAGGEQFF
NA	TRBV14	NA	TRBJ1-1	TGTGCCAGCAGCCAAGAGACAGCCACTGAAGCTTTCTTT	CASSQETATEAFF
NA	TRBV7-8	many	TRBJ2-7	TGTGCCAGCAGCTTAGTCTTGAGCGAGCAGTACTTC	CASSLVLSEQYF
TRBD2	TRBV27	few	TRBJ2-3	TGTGCCAGCACCCTAAGACCGACTAGCGGTAGCACAGATACGCAGTATTTT	CASTLRPTSGSTDTQYF
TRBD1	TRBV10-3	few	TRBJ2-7	TGTGCCATCAGTGAGACAGGGGGTTTCTACGAGCAGTACTTC	CAISETGGFYEQYF
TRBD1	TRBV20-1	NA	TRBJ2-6	TGCAGTGCTAGCACCGGGACAGGGGGCACCGGGGCCAACGTCCTGACTTTC	CSASTGTGGTGANVLTF
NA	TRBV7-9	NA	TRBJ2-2	TGTGCCAGCAGCTTACGGCCCCCCACCTCGAACACCGGGGAGCTGTTTTTT	CASSLRPPTSNTGELFF
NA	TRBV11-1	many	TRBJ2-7	TGTGCCAGCAGCTTAGCTTCGAGGGGGTCCTACGAGCAGTACTTC	CASSLASRGSYEQYF
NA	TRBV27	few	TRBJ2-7	TGTGCCAGCAGCGCGACCGGGGGGCTCGAGCAGTACTTC	CASSATGGLEQYF
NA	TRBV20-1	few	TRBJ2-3	TGCAGTGCTAGAGATCTCGCGGGATTCACAGATACGCAGTATTTT	CSARDLAGFTDTQYF
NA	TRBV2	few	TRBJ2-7	TGTGCCAGCAGAAAAGCAGGGGACGAGCAGTACTTC	CASRKAGDEQYF
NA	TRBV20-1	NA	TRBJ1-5	TGCAGTGCTAGAGACCGACAGAATAGCAATCAGCCCCAGCATTTT	CSARDRQNSNQPQHF
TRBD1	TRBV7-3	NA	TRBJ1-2	TGTGCCAGCAGCTTAGAGGGGGCTGATATCAACTATGGCTACACCTTC	CASSLEGADINYGYTF
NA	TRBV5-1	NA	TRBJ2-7	TGCGCCAGCAGCTTGGAGTCCACGGAGCAGTACTTC	CASSLESTEQYF
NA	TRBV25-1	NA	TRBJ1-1	TGTGCCAGCAGTGAATTGGGAGGGAACACTGAAGCTTTCTTT	CASSELGGNTEAFF
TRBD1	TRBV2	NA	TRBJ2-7	TGTGCCAGCAACGGACAGGGGGCGAGGCAGTACTTC	CASNGQGARQYF
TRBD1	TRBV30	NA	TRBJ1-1	TGTGCCTGGAGCAGGGGGGAGGTGGACACTGAAGCTTTCTTT	CAWSRGEVDTEAFF
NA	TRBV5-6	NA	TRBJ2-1	TGTGCCGGCAGCTTGGAGGGTTCCTACAATGAGCAGTTCTTC	CAGSLEGSYNEQFF
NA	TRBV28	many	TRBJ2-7	TGTGCCAGCACCTTGGGGAGCTACGAGCAGTACTTC	CASTLGSYEQYF
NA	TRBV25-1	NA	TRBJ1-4	TGTGCCAGCAGTTCTTTTAACAGGGAGTACCTGTTTTTT	CASSSFNREYLFF
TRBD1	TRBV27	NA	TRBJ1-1	TGTGCCAGTAGTTTATCGAACTCAGGGGGCACTGAAGCTTTCTTT	CASSLSNSGGTEAFF
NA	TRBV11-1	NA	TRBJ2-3	TGTGCCAGCAGCCGGGACGCAGGAGATACGCAGTATTTT	CASSRDAGDTQYF
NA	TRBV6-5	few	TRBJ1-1	TGTGCCAGCAGTTACGACCGGGTGAGAACTGAAGCTTTCTTT	CASSYDRVRTEAFF
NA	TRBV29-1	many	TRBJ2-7	TGCAGCGTTGAAACAGGCACCTACGAGCAGTACTTC	CSVETGTYEQYF
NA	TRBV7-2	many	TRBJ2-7	TGTGCCAGCAGCTCGCTCCGGGAACGTTACGAGCAGTACTTC	CASSSLRERYEQYF
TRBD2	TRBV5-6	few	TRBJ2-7	TGTGCCAGCAGCTTGGTAGCTAGCGGGATGTTGGCAGGGCACGAGCAGTACTTC	CASSLVASGMLAGHEQYF
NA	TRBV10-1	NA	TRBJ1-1	TGCGCCAGCAGTGAGGGGAGGGCCTCGGCGGCTGAAGCTTTCTTT	CASSEGRASAAEAFF
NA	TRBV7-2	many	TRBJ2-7	TGTGCCAGCAGTCTAGCATCCGTAAGGGGGGCCTCCTACGAGCAGTACTTC	CASSLASVRGASYEQYF
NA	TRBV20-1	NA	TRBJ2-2	TGCAGTGCTAGACTAGCGACCTCCACCGGGGAGCTGTTTTTT	CSARLATSTGELFF
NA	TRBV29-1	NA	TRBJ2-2	TGCAGCGTTGATGCCCCCTGGGCGGACACCGGGGAGCTGTTTTTT	CSVDAPWADTGELFF
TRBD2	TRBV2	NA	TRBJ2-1	TGTGCCAGCAGAGTAGCGGGGGCCCTCGGGAATGAGCAGTTCTTC	CASRVAGALGNEQFF
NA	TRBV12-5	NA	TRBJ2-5	TGTGCTAGTGGTTTGCCCGGCCTGTACCAAGAGACCCAGTACTTC	CASGLPGLYQETQYF
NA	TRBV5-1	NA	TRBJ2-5	TGCGCCAGCAGCCCGGACACCCTCCAGAAGTACTTC	CASSPDTLQKYF
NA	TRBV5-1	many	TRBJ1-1	TGCGCCAGCAGCTTGGAAGGGGCTAGAGCTTTCTTT	CASSLEGARAFF
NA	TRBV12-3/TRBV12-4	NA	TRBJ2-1	TGTGCCAGCAGGACCCAGAATGAGCAGTTCTTC	CASRTQNEQFF
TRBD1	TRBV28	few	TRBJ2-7	TGTGCCAGCTCGGTGACAGGGGTGCCCTACGAGCAGTACTTC	CASSVTGVPYEQYF
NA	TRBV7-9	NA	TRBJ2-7	TGTGCCAGCAGCGAGGATATCGAGCAGTACTTC	CASSEDIEQYF
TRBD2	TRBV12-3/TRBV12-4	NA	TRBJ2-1	TGTGCCAGCAGGGAACTAGCGGGAGTCGTAGCTGACGAGCAGTTCTTC	CASRELAGVVADEQFF
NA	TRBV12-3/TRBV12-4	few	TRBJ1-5	TGTGCCAGCAGTTTGAATTTGGGGGGACAGCCCCAGCATTTT	CASSLNLGGQPQHF
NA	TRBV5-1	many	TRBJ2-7	TGCGCCAGCAGCTTGGGGGGAGGTTTCTCCTACGAGCAGTACTTC	CASSLGGGFSYEQYF
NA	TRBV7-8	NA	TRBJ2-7	TGTGCCAGCAGCTTAAAAAGGGCGAAAGGCGAGCAGTACTTC	CASSLKRAKGEQYF
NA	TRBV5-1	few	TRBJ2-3	TGCGCCAGCAGCTTGGTCCCGGCAGATACGCAGTATTTT	CASSLVPADTQYF
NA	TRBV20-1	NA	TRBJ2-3	TGCAGTGCTAGATTGTACAGGGAGGGCCCAGATACGCAGTATTTT	CSARLYREGPDTQYF
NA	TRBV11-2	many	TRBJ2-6	TGTGCCAGCAGCGTCTCTGGGGCCAACGTCCTGACTTTC	CASSVSGANVLTF
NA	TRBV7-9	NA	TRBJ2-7	TGTGCCAGCAGCTTGGCACAGGCTAGCTACAATGAGCAGTACTTC	CASSLAQASYNEQYF
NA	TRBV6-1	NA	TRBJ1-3	TGTGCCAGCAGTCGATCTGTGTCCTCTGGAAACACCATATATTTT	CASSRSVSSGNTIYF
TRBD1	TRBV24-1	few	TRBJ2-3	TGTGCCACCAGTGACTACGGGACAGGGGTCCCAGATACGCAGTATTTT	CATSDYGTGVPDTQYF
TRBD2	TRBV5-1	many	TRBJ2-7	TGCGCCAGCAGATCACTAGCGGGGGGCTCCTACGAGCAGTACTTC	CASRSLAGGSYEQYF
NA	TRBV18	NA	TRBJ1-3	TGTGCCAGCTCACCACCGGAGAGGGCAGGTGGAAACACCATATATTTT	CASSPPERAGGNTIYF
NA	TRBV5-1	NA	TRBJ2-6	TGCGCCAGCAGCTTGGCCGTAATGGGTTCCGGGGCCAACGTCCTGACTTTC	CASSLAVMGSGANVLTF
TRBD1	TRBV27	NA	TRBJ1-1	TGTGCCAGCAGTTCCAAGGGGGCTTGGAACACTGAAGCTTTCTTT	CASSSKGAWNTEAFF
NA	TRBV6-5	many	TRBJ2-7	TGTGCCAGCAGTTACGGTGCCGAAGGGTCCTACGAGCAGTACTTC	CASSYGAEGSYEQYF